These T cell receptor beta chains were read from a single sample in a study of cytomegalovirus exposure and HLA in healthy donors. The table came from immunoSEQ multiplex PCR; TCRdb's copy has only in-frame clones and leaves some out. The data hold about 180,000 clones, with approximately 79% observed a single time. The specimen was PBMCs. Every receptor here comes from a woman aged 40 to 50 in good health and CMV-seronegative. The CDR3 runs from the conserved cysteine through the conserved F or W. Each record gives: clone size, V gene, CDR3 length, D gene, J gene, CDR3 protein, CDR3 DNA. A D gene is named only where the DNA matches it firmly. Clone size is not always given. Where it is, it says once, few, many or a class for expanded clones.

>.|TRBV6-5|15|TRBD2|TRBJ2-7
CASSYSGLSHYEQYF
TGTGCCAGCAGTTACTCGGGACTATCCCACTACGAGCAGTACTTC
>.|TRBV6-1|15|TRBD1|TRBJ2-7
CASSEGQTGAAEQYF
TGTGCCAGCAGTGAAGGCCAAACAGGGGCGGCCGAGCAGTACTTC
>.|TRBV7-9|16|TRBD2|TRBJ2-1
CASSPRGLADGNEQFF
TGTGCCAGCAGCCCACGCGGGCTAGCGGACGGTAATGAGCAGTTCTTC
>.|TRBV4-1|16|TRBD1|TRBJ1-2
CASSHTTGSGGYGYTF
TGCGCCAGCAGCCATACGACAGGGAGCGGCGGCTATGGCTACACCTTC
>.|TRBV19|14|TRBD1|TRBJ1-1
CASVGTGRGTEAFF
TGTGCCAGTGTGGGGACAGGGAGGGGCACTGAAGCTTTCTTT
>few|TRBV4-2|16|.|TRBJ2-2
CASSPSTGGFTGELFF
TGTGCCAGCAGCCCGTCTACAGGCGGATTCACCGGGGAGCTGTTTTTT
>few|TRBV5-1|14|TRBD1|TRBJ2-7
CASSLALQGYEQYF
TGCGCCAGCAGCTTGGCTCTACAGGGGTACGAGCAGTACTTC
>few|TRBV12-5|16|TRBD1|TRBJ2-1
CASGPAGTGSYNEQFF
TGTGCTAGTGGACCCGCCGGGACAGGGTCCTACAATGAGCAGTTCTTC
>.|TRBV13|13|TRBD1|TRBJ2-1
CASNDRVNNEQFF
TGTGCCAGCAACGACAGGGTGAACAATGAGCAGTTCTTC
>.|TRBV7-9|15|TRBD1|TRBJ2-7
CASSLGDSFSYEQYF
TGTGCCAGCAGCTTAGGGGACAGCTTCTCCTACGAGCAGTACTTC
>.|TRBV18|13|.|TRBJ2-5
CASSPGARWAQYF
TGTGCCAGCTCACCAGGGGCCCGTTGGGCCCAGTACTTC
>.|TRBV5-1|19|TRBD2|TRBJ2-3
CASSLDSSGRAVSTDTQYF
TGCGCCAGCAGCTTGGACTCTAGCGGGAGGGCCGTGAGCACAGATACGCAGTATTTT
>once|TRBV27|12|TRBD1|TRBJ2-7
CASGDRDYEQYF
TGTGCCAGCGGGGACAGGGATTACGAGCAGTACTTC
>.|TRBV7-2|16|TRBD2|TRBJ2-1
CASSLDGGSSYNEQFF
TGTGCCAGCAGCTTAGACGGGGGGAGCTCCTACAATGAGCAGTTCTTC
>.|TRBV19|15|.|TRBJ1-2
CASSFAGQSSYGYTF
TGTGCCAGTAGTTTCGCCGGACAGTCCTCCTATGGCTACACCTTC
>once|TRBV5-4|14|.|TRBJ1-5
CASSLRGSNQPQHF
TGTGCCAGCAGCTTGCGGGGTAGCAATCAGCCCCAGCATTTT
>many|TRBV11-2|19|TRBD2|TRBJ2-1
CASSVRGPGASGSRGEQFF
TGTGCCAGCAGCGTTAGGGGACCGGGCGCTAGCGGGAGTAGGGGTGAGCAGTTCTTC
>.|TRBV19|13|TRBD2|TRBJ2-7
CASSVSGGTEQYF
TGTGCCAGTAGTGTTAGCGGGGGGACCGAGCAGTACTTC
>few|TRBV5-1|16|.|TRBJ1-1
CASSAETPGMNTEAFF
TGCGCCAGCAGCGCCGAAACCCCAGGGATGAACACTGAAGCTTTCTTT
>.|TRBV7-8|15|.|TRBJ2-2
CASSGSGTNTGELFF
TGTGCCAGCAGCGGATCCGGGACTAACACCGGGGAGCTGTTTTTT
>.|TRBV7-3|14|.|TRBJ1-1
CASSPYAGNTEAFF
TGTGCCAGCAGCCCCTATGCGGGGAACACTGAAGCTTTCTTT
>few|TRBV6-6|14|TRBD1|TRBJ1-5
CASSYSTGNQPQHF
TGTGCCAGCAGTTACTCGACAGGGAATCAGCCCCAGCATTTT
>.|TRBV2|14|TRBD1|TRBJ2-1
CASSETGGHNEQFF
TGTGCCAGCAGTGAAACAGGGGGGCACAATGAGCAGTTCTTC
>.|TRBV13|15|.|TRBJ2-1
CASSLQGSSYNEQFF
TGTGCCAGCAGCTTACAGGGGAGCTCCTACAATGAGCAGTTCTTC
>once|TRBV7-2|15|.|TRBJ2-7
CASSSWGSGSYEQYF
TGTGCCAGCAGCTCCTGGGGTAGCGGCTCCTACGAGCAGTACTTC
>.|TRBV19|14|TRBD2|TRBJ2-3
CASSIEGLAGNRYF
TGTGCCAGTAGTATAGAGGGACTAGCGGGAAACAGGTATTTT
>.|TRBV28|15|.|TRBJ2-1
CASSLIVQINNEQFF
TGTGCCAGCAGTTTAATAGTCCAAATAAACAATGAGCAGTTCTTC
>.|TRBV19|13|.|TRBJ1-2
CASSYAGDYGYTF
TGTGCCAGTAGTTACGCGGGTGACTATGGCTACACCTTC
>.|TRBV6-6|16|.|TRBJ2-1
CASSYPSMGGLNEQFF
TGTGCCAGCAGTTACCCCAGTATGGGGGGGCTTAATGAGCAGTTCTTC
>.|TRBV11-3|14|.|TRBJ2-5
CASSSWGQQETQYF
TGTGCCAGCAGCTCCTGGGGGCAGCAAGAGACCCAGTACTTC
>.|TRBV5-1|15|TRBD1|TRBJ2-5
CASSLRDSLKETQYF
TGCGCCAGCAGCCTCCGGGACAGCCTCAAAGAGACCCAGTACTTC
>.|TRBV19|12|.|TRBJ1-2
CASSTGGYGYTF
TGTGCCAGTAGTACCGGGGGCTATGGCTACACCTTC